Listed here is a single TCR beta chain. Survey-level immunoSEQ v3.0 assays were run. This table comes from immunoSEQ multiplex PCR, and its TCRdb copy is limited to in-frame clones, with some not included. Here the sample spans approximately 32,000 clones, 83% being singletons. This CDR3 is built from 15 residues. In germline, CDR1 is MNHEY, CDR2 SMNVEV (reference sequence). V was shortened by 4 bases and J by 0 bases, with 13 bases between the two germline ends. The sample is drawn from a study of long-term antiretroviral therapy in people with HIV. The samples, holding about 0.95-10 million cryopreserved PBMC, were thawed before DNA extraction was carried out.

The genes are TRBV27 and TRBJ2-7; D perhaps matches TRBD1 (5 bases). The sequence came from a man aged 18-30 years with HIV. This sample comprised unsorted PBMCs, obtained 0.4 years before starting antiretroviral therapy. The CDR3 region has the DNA TGTGCCAGCAGTTCCATCGGACAAAACTCCTACGAGCAGTACTTC. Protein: CASSSIGQNSYEQYF.